The 32 T cell receptor beta chains below all came from one sample that was sequenced in a study of response to subunit inactivated influenza vaccine. MiXCR was run by TCRdb on the RT-PCR reads, yielding one entry per CDR3 protein. The sample contains some 180,000 distinct CDR3 sequences, about a tenth of which appear only once. Sequences were derived from non-naive T cells sorted from PBMCs, sampled on the day of vaccination. These receptors were obtained from a man aged 50-60 years who received an inactivated influenza vaccine.

This clonotype appeared many times. The J gene is TRBJ1-2, the V gene TRBV15; D is perhaps TRBD1 (6 bases). CDR1 and CDR2 from the germline V gene are LNHNV and YYDKDF (reference sequence). The CDR3 has 13 amino acids. Trimming took off 2 bases at V and 2 bases at J, with 6 bases between the two ends. CDR3 region: CATSRQGNYGYTF. In DNA, the CDR3 is TGTGCCACCAGCAGACAGGGGAACTATGGCTACACCTTC. The full variable domain, completed using reference TRBV15 and TRBJ1-2, is DAMVIQNPRYQVTQFGKPVTLSCSQTLNHNVMYWYQQKSSQAPKLLFHYYDKDFNNEADTPDNFQSRRPNTSFCFLDIRSPGLGDTAMYLCATSRQGNYGYTFGSGTRLTVV.

The table lists this clonotype with a few counts. V usage is TRBV29-1 and J usage is TRBJ2-7; no clear D gene. The CDR3 runs to 12 residues. Trimming removed 3 bases at V and 6 bases at J, with 12 bases between. CDR1 and CDR2 (germline): SQVTM, ANQGSEA. CDR3 DNA: TGCAGCGTTGATGGGGAAGGGCGCGAGCAGTACTTC. Translated: CSVDGEGREQYF.

CDR3 in amino acids: CASSAPDRANTEAFF. CDR3 DNA: TGTGCCAGCAGTGCGCCGGACAGGGCGAACACTGAAGCTTTCTTT. The V gene is TRBV12-3 or TRBV12-4, the J gene TRBJ1-1; 8 bases match TRBD1. J lost 1 base, V lost 5 bases, and 6 bases had no gene match. The CDR3 sequence is 15 residues long.

The sample holds many counts of this clonotype. The CDR3 DNA reads as TGTGCCAGCAGTTGGCTGACTGAATACGAGCAGTACTTC. Amino acid sequence: CASSWLTEYEQYF. This sequence joins TRBV6-2 or TRBV6-3 and TRBJ2-7; D is unresolved. There are 13 residues in the CDR3. Germline V gene data show CDR1 as MNHEY and CDR2 as SVGEGT. Trimming left V 4 bases short and J 4 bases short, with 11 bases between.

This clonotype was found many times. The CDR3 loop reads CASSVKNDGDRGGETQYF. CDR3 in DNA: TGCGCCAGCAGCGTGAAAAATGACGGCGACAGGGGCGGAGAGACCCAGTACTTC. The chain employs TRBV5-1 and TRBJ2-5; 8 nucleotides line up with TRBD1. The CDR3 contains 18 residues. V lost 4 bases, J lost 4 bases, and 18 bases stayed unmatched. Germline V gives CDR1 SGHRS, CDR2 YFSETQ. Variable domain in full (rest from reference TRBV5-1 and TRBJ2-5): KAGVTQTPRYLIKTRGQQVTLSCSPISGHRSVSWYQQTPGQGLQFLFEYFSETQRNKGNFPGRFSGRQFSNSRSEMNVSTLELGDSALYLCASSVKNDGDRGGETQYFGPGTRLLVL.

This clonotype came up many times. V gene TRBV9 combines with J gene TRBJ2-7, with a weak D call TRBD2 (5 bases). Germline V gene lookup returns CDR1 SGDLS and CDR2 YYNGEE. CDR3 length: 15 amino acids. Trimming removed 0 bases from V and 0 bases from J, with 10 bases in between. DNA for the CDR3: TGTGCCAGCAGCGTAGGATTGGCGGGCTCCTACGAGCAGTACTTC. Translation gives CASSVGLAGSYEQYF.

This clonotype was observed a handful of times. This sequence joins TRBV5-1 and TRBJ1-1; unclear D gene. CDR3 size: 13 residues. Germline-derived CDR1 and CDR2 are SGHRS and YFSETQ. V dropped 6 bases and J dropped 0 bases, with 9 bases sitting between them. CDR3: CASKRAMNTEAFF. The CDR3 DNA is TGCGCCAGCAAGCGGGCCATGAACACTGAAGCTTTCTTT.

V and J are TRBV5-1 and TRBJ1-4; tentative D call: TRBD1 (6 bases). Trimming cost V 0 bases and J 8 bases, with 14 bases left between them. CDR1 and CDR2 (germline): SGHRS, YFSETQ. This CDR3 is built from 15 residues. The CDR3 DNA follows: TGCGCCAGCAGCTTGGGAACCTACAGGGAAGAAAAACTGTTTTTT. As protein: CASSLGTYREEKLFF.

This clonotype was counted at least ten times. V is TRBV10-3 and J is TRBJ2-1; 8 bases line up with TRBD2. CDR3 length equals 17 residues. Germline V gene lookup returns CDR1 ENHRY and CDR2 SYGVKD. Trimming cost V 3 bases and J 6 bases; bases outside gene matches: 13. CDR3 nucleotides: TGTGCCATCAGTGAAAGCCTGGGACTAGGGGGGAGCAATGAGCAGTTCTTC. This encodes CAISESLGLGGSNEQFF.

The chain joins TRBV20-1 to TRBJ2-1; D might be TRBD1 or TRBD2, each matching 5 bases. V lost 8 bases, J lost 0 bases, and 17 bases lay in between. There are 15 residues in the CDR3. Germline V lookup: CDR1 DFQATT, CDR2 SNEGSKA (reference sequence). The CDR3 coding sequence is TGCAGTTACCGTGGGACCGGATTCTCCTACAATGAGCAGTTCTTC. Translation gives CSYRGTGFSYNEQFF.

This clonotype was observed a handful of times. The chain uses TRBV28 and TRBJ2-2; D remains ambiguous. CDR1 MDHEN and CDR2 SYDVKM come from the germline V gene. This CDR3 region has 12 residues. Deletions cut 6 bases from V and 7 bases from J, with 9 bases between. CDR3 nucleotides: TGTGCCAGCAGGCCAAGCCACGGGGAGCTGTTTTTT. This encodes CASRPSHGELFF.

The chain uses TRBV18 and TRBJ1-6; TRBD1 is a possible D gene (5 bases). Germline CDR1 reads KGHSH; CDR2 reads LQKENI. This CDR3 contains 15 residues. Trimming cost V 2 bases and J 5 bases, with 10 bases left between them. CDR3 loop: CASSPGQTNNSPLHF. The CDR3 DNA reads TGTGCCAGCTCACCAGGACAAACCAATAATTCACCCCTCCACTTT.

This clonotype was found a few times. The genes are TRBV7-6 and TRBJ2-7, with 12 bases aligning to TRBD1. J gave up 4 bases and V 5 bases, and 6 bases lay outside the gene matches. This CDR3 spans 15 amino acids. The germline V gene encodes CDR1 SGHVS and CDR2 FNYEAQ. For the CDR3, the DNA is TGTGCCAGCAGCGTCGGGACAGGGGGCGGTTACGAGCAGTACTTC. The encoded protein is CASSVGTGGGYEQYF. The full variable domain, with the rest looked up from reference TRBV7-6 and TRBJ2-7, is GAGVSQSPRYKVTKRGQDVALRCDPISGHVSLYWYRQALGQGPEFLTYFNYEAQQDKSGLPNDRFSAERPEGSISTLTIQRTEQRDSAMYRCASSVGTGGGYEQYFGPGTRLTVT.

At least ten counts were recorded for this clonotype. The chain joins TRBV12-3 or TRBV12-4 to TRBJ2-3, with TRBD2 matching 10 bases. CDR3 size: 18 residues. V trimming: 3 bases; J trimming: 0 bases; junction bases outside the gene matches: 9. For the CDR3, the DNA is TGTGCCAGCAGTTTGCCAGCGGGGGGGCCCCTGAGCACAGATACGCAGTATTTT. This codes for CASSLPAGGPLSTDTQYF.

This clonotype was detected a few times. The chain carries TRBV20-1 and TRBJ2-5, with TRBD2 identical over 7 bases. Germline CDR1 is DFQATT and CDR2 is SNEGSKA (reference sequence). This CDR3 is built from 16 residues. Unmatched junction bases numbered 12, after V lost 0 bases and J lost 5 bases. CDR3 nucleotides: TGCAGTGCTAGAGATCTCGGCGGGAGATATCCGGAGACCCAGTACTTC. Translation: CSARDLGGRYPETQYF.

The CDR3 DNA reads TGTGCCAGCAGCGCCCACACCGGACCTAATGAAAAACTGTTTTTT. Translating gives CASSAHTGPNEKLFF. This chain joins TRBV5-5 and TRBJ1-4; no clear D gene. CDR1 and CDR2 (germline): SGHKS, YYEKEE (reference sequence). The V and J ends lost 4 bases and 3 bases respectively, with 13 bases between them. CDR3 length: 15 residues.

This clonotype has just a few counts. The chain carries TRBV19 and TRBJ2-2; no definite D call. Trimming left V 2 bases short and J 4 bases short, with 8 bases between. The CDR3 spans 14 residues. CDR1 is LNHDA, CDR2 SQIVND, per germline (reference sequence). CDR3 in DNA: TGTGCCAGTAGTATAAGGCAGAGCACCGGGGAGCTGTTTTTT. It encodes CASSIRQSTGELFF. Full variable domain (outside the CDR3, taken from reference TRBV19 and TRBJ2-2): DGGITQSPKYLFRKEGQNVTLSCEQNLNHDAMYWYRQDPGQGLRLIYYSQIVNDFQKGDIAEGYSVSREKKESFPLTVTSAQKNPTAFYLCASSIRQSTGELFFGEGSRLTVL.

Only a few counts were recorded for this clonotype. The rearrangement joins TRBV10-3 to TRBJ2-3; D is perhaps TRBD2 (6 bases). Germline-derived CDR1 and CDR2 are ENHRY and SYGVKD. The CDR3 is 14 amino acids. V gave up 9 bases and J gave up 1 base, with 14 bases separating them. The CDR3 region is CAMSKTGGTDTQYF. Written as DNA, the CDR3 is TGTGCCATGTCCAAAACGGGAGGCACAGATACGCAGTATTTT.

CDR3 coding DNA: TGTGCCAGCAGTTACTCGCCTAGGACAGATAAAGCTAACTATGGCTACACCTTC. Residues: CASSYSPRTDKANYGYTF. This chain uses TRBV6-5 with TRBJ1-2; the D gene is possibly TRBD1 (6 bases). From germline, CDR1 is MNHEY and CDR2 SVGAGI. V was cut by 0 bases and J by 0 bases, with 17 bases left in between. This CDR3 has 18 residues.

This clonotype was observed a few times. The CDR3 loop reads CASSPGGLYNEQFF. CDR3 nucleotides: TGTGCCAGCAGCCCCGGAGGACTCTACAATGAGCAGTTCTTC. This sequence joins TRBV3-1 and TRBJ2-1; D possibly corresponds to TRBD2 (5 bases). The V gene's germline CDR1 is LGHDT and CDR2 YNNKEL (reference sequence). The CDR3 covers 14 residues. Trimming took 4 bases from V and 3 from J, leaving 10 bases between them.

This clonotype was picked up many times. The J gene is TRBJ2-2, the V gene TRBV3-1; D assignment may be TRBD1 or TRBD2 (5 bases each). This CDR3 spans 15 amino acids. The V gene's germline CDR1 is LGHDT and CDR2 YNNKEL (reference sequence). V was trimmed by 4 bases and J by 1 base, leaving 10 bases between them. As DNA, the CDR3 is TGTGCCAGCAGCCTGGGACCGCTGAACACCGGGGAGCTGTTTTTT. Translated, it gives CASSLGPLNTGELFF.

This chain links TRBV9 with TRBJ2-1; 8 bases fit TRBD2. The trim removed 2 bases at V and 0 bases at J, leaving 4 bases unmatched. The CDR3 runs to 16 residues. Per germline, CDR1 SGDLS and CDR2 YYNGEE. The CDR3 sequence: CASSVGGGSSYNEQFF. The CDR3 region has the DNA TGTGCCAGCAGCGTTGGCGGGGGGAGCTCCTACAATGAGCAGTTCTTC. Full variable domain (remainder filled in from reference TRBV9 and TRBJ2-1): DSGVTQTPKHLITATGQRVTLRCSPRSGDLSVYWYQQSLDQGLQFLIQYYNGEERAKGNILERFSAQQFPDLHSELNLSSLELGDSALYFCASSVGGGSSYNEQFFGPGTRLTVL.

V gene TRBV5-1 combines with J gene TRBJ1-1, with D possibly matching TRBD1 (5 bases). This CDR3 is 13 amino acids long. V was trimmed by 5 bases and J by 1 base, leaving 9 bases between them. The germline gives CDR1 SGHRS, CDR2 YFSETQ. The CDR3 DNA follows: TGCGCCAGCAGGTCAGGGTCGAACACTGAAGCTTTCTTT. Its translation is CASRSGSNTEAFF.

This clonotype has a count of ten or more. This chain connects TRBV20-1 to TRBJ1-5; possible D gene TRBD1, 5 bases. The germline V and J ends were trimmed by 3 bases and 3 bases, with 15 bases remaining between them. Looked up from germline, CDR1 is DFQATT and CDR2 is SNEGSKA (reference sequence). This CDR3 has 15 amino acids. CDR3 loop: CSASSTGRFNQPQHF. The CDR3 DNA is TGCAGTGCTAGTTCTACAGGCCGCTTCAATCAGCCCCAGCATTTT.

This clonotype was counted ten times or more. The J gene is TRBJ2-3, the V gene TRBV28; 7 bases agree with TRBD1. V lost 3 bases, J lost 2 bases, and 8 bases stayed unmatched. CDR3 length: 16 amino acids. Germline values: CDR1 MDHEN, CDR2 SYDVKM. The CDR3 DNA reads as TGTGCCAGCAGTTTGACAGGGTATCTCTTCACAGATACGCAGTATTTT. Translation gives CASSLTGYLFTDTQYF.

As regards this clonotype: A read error is possible here, since a much larger clone lies one base away. V is TRBV12-3 or TRBV12-4 and J is TRBJ1-5; D is possibly TRBD1 (6 bases). The CDR3 sequence is 13 residues long. V gave up 6 bases and J gave up 5 bases, with 11 bases separating them. CDR3 protein: CASRYAGDQPQHF. In nucleotides, the CDR3 is TGTGCCAGCAGGTATGCAGGGGATCAGCCCCAGCATTTT.

This clonotype has at least ten counts. V gene TRBV4-2 combines with J gene TRBJ1-4; 9 positions agree with TRBD1. V dropped 4 bases and J dropped 5; count of bases not matched to a gene: 8. The germline V gene encodes CDR1 LGHNA and CDR2 YNFKEQ. CDR3 length: 16 amino acids. The CDR3 bases are TGTGCCAGCAGCCCGGCAGTAGGGACAGGGAATGAAAAACTGTTTTTT. As protein: CASSPAVGTGNEKLFF.

The chain employs TRBV5-1 and TRBJ2-7, with D maybe TRBD2 (6 bases). V gave up 0 bases and J gave up 6 bases, with 10 bases separating them. Germline CDR1 is SGHRS and CDR2 is YFSETQ. CDR3 size: 13 residues. CDR3 in amino acids: CASSLAAGPEQYF. CDR3 DNA sequence: TGCGCCAGCAGCTTGGCGGCGGGACCCGAGCAGTACTTC.

This clonotype was seen many times. The rearrangement joins TRBV12-3 or TRBV12-4 to TRBJ1-6; D remains unclear. This CDR3 region has 13 residues. V lost 3 bases and J lost 6, with 6 bases in between. The CDR3 sequence: CASSLGLNSPLHF. In nucleotides, the CDR3 is TGTGCCAGCAGTTTGGGCCTTAATTCACCCCTCCACTTT.

The gene calls are TRBV24-1 and TRBJ2-5; possible D gene TRBD1, 7 bases. This CDR3 is built from 14 residues. The germline V and J ends were trimmed by 3 bases and 5 bases, with 12 bases remaining between them. In germline, CDR1 is KGHDR, CDR2 SFDVKD. Here the CDR3 reads CATSDGGGRETQYF. The CDR3 nucleotides are TGTGCCACCAGTGATGGAGGGGGCCGCGAGACCCAGTACTTC.

Comment on this clonotype: This sequence may be a read error, since a much larger clone differs from it by one base. V and J are TRBV5-1 and TRBJ1-6, with 9 bases that match TRBD1. In germline, CDR1 is SGHRS, CDR2 YFSETQ. The CDR3 runs to 15 residues. The CDR3 is CAISPMTGGNSPLHF. The CDR3 coding sequence is TGCGCCATCAGCCCGATGACAGGGGGTAATTCACCCCTCCACTTT.

There are a few counts of this clonotype. V is TRBV10-3 and J is TRBJ2-1, with 9 bases identical to TRBD2. J lost 4 bases, V lost 4 bases, and 8 bases had no gene match. This CDR3 is built from 16 residues. Looked up from germline, CDR1 is ENHRY and CDR2 is SYGVKD. The CDR3 region has the DNA TGTGCCATCAGTGCAGGAATAGCGGGGGATTACAATGAGCAGTTCTTC. As protein: CAISAGIAGDYNEQFF.